This entry is about one TCR beta chain. This CDR3 fails to terminate in the conserved phenylalanine or tryptophan, so it likely reflects a read error. This entry belongs to a study of OX40 agonist ivuxolimab in advanced cancers. Study overall: The dose-escalation cohort was over 65% male, with a mean age of approximately 62 years, ranging about 20 to 79.

Blood sampling took place at baseline, cycle 4 day 1, and cycle 7 day 1. Germline CDR1 is MRHNA and CDR2 is SNTAGT. V was pared by 3 bases and J by 5 bases, with 16 bases between. This CDR3 is built from 15 residues. Only in-frame clones appear in the TCRdb table, and some are missing; sequencing was by immunoSEQ multiplex PCR. This sample has 40,000 to 55,000 clones, with about 90% found just once. Sequenced here: CD4+ or CD8+ T cells sorted from blood, sampled in a trial of the OX40 agonist ivuxolimab. The chain employs TRBV6-4 and TRBJ1-1; D might be TRBD1 (5 bases). The origin of this receptor is an adult with an advanced solid tumor such as melanoma, head and neck, liver or kidney cancer. The CDR3: CASSESGAEGTEAFS. The CDR3 DNA reads as TGTGCCAGCAGTGAATCCGGGGCCGAGGGGACTGAAGCTTTCTCT.